This TCR beta chain derives from a study of blood T cell repertoires in COVID-19. The wider study: The United States, Italy and Spain supplied acute and convalescent COVID-19 samples. T cells, B-cell-depleted T cells, or PBMCs provided the cDNA or gDNA that served as material.

In the study's own analysis: For nucleated cells, counts were estimated from reference gene primer amplification. Clones were sequenced by immunoSEQ multiplex PCR, and TCRdb holds only the in-frame ones, with some missing. V, J and clone size are those of that table, while D and trimming were read from the DNA. This table holds about 33,000 clones, 75% to 85% found once. Trimming took 1 base from V and 3 from J, leaving 9 bases between them. Germline V lookup: CDR1 LNHDA, CDR2 SQIVND (reference sequence). This CDR3 region has 14 residues. This sequence was found in a man older than 75 with active COVID-19. The rearrangement joins TRBV19 to TRBJ1-1; D gene unclear. Sequenced sample: peripheral blood. The CDR3 nucleotides are TGTGCCAGTAGTATAGTCCTCCGGGACACTGAAGCTTTCTTT. It yields the protein CASSIVLRDTEAFF. The complete variable domain, with remaining parts taken from reference TRBV19 and TRBJ1-1, reads DGGITQSPKYLFRKEGQNVTLSCEQNLNHDAMYWYRQDPGQGLRLIYYSQIVNDFQKGDIAEGYSVSREKKESFPLTVTSAQKNPTAFYLCASSIVLRDTEAFFGQGTRLTVV.